This T cell receptor beta chain was retrieved from a study of shared clonotypes between healthy human individuals. The method was immunoSEQ multiplex PCR; TCRdb's version includes in-frame clones alone and lacks a portion of them. The profile covers approximately 840,000 clones, with roughly 96% appearing a single time and about 0.25% taken by the ten largest. As defined, naive CD8 cells were CD45RO-negative and positively selected for CCR7, with terminally differentiated effector memory CD45RA+ cells excluded. The V gene lost 5 bases and the J gene lost 8 bases, with 18 bases spanning the gap. Germline V gene data show CDR1 as SGHAT and CDR2 as FQNNGV. The CDR3 contains 15 residues.

The sequencing input was naive CD8+ T cells sorted from blood. This chain links TRBV11-2 with TRBJ2-2; the D is unclear. This receptor was taken from a young man in good health. CDR3 region: CASSNVISDYGELFF. As DNA, the CDR3 is TGTGCCAGCAGCAACGTCATTTCGGATTATGGGGAGCTGTTTTTT.